This TCR beta chain was identified in a study of blood T cells in healthy people across ages. Alongside a J-beta primer mix, a sample-barcoded 5' primer served in a second PCR lasting about 7 to 12 cycles. TCRdb re-called the 5' RACE reads through MiXCR, storing one row per CDR3 protein. Of approximately 2,000,000 distinct CDR3 sequences listed, about two fifths are singletons. J gave up 12 bases and V 3 bases, and 8 bases lay outside the gene matches. CDR1 SEHNR and CDR2 FQNEAQ come from the germline V gene (reference sequence). This CDR3 comprises 14 residues. The chain carries TRBV7-9 and TRBJ2-1, with TRBD2 identical over 10 bases. This clonotype was sampled from a human donor in good health. Sequencing was performed on blood. CDR3 protein: CASSFSGGGSTQFF. CDR3 sequence (DNA): TGTGCCAGCAGCTTCAGCGGGGGGGGTTCAACGCAGTTCTTC.